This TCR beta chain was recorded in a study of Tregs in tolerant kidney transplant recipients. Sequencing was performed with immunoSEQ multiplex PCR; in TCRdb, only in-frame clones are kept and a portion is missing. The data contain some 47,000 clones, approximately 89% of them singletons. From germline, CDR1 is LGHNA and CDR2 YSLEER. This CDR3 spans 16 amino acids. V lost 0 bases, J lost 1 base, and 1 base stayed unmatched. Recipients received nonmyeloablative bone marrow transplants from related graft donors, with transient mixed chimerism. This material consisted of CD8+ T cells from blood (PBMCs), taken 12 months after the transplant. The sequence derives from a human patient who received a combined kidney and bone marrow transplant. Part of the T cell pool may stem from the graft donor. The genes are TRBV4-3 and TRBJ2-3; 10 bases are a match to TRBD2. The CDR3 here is CASSQDLAGGTDTQYF. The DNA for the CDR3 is TGCGCCAGCAGCCAAGATCTAGCGGGGGGCACAGATACGCAGTATTTT.